This TCR beta chain was recorded in a study of beta chain features in type 1 diabetes. Study-level findings and limits: Type 1 diabetes patients had TCRB CDR3s that were shorter (moderately but significantly so) in all four CD4+ subsets.

CDR1 SEHNR and CDR2 FQNEAQ come from the germline V gene (reference sequence). The length of the CDR3 is 13 residues. With 5 bases removed from V and 8 bases from J, the gap between germline ends came to 13 bases. The study reverse transcribed the entire isolated RNA, so it sequenced expressed TCRB transcripts. This table comes from immunoSEQ multiplex PCR, and its TCRdb copy is limited to in-frame clones, with some not included. Here the sample spans roughly 100,000 clones, 28% being singletons. The sample holds a few counts of this clone. Its matching antigen is unknown. The receptor was isolated from a woman in her late teens or twenties with type 1 diabetes. The V gene is TRBV7-9, the J gene TRBJ2-1, with TRBD2 as a possible D gene (6 bases). Material: central memory CD4+ T cells from blood. The CDR3 coding sequence is TGTGCCAGCAGCCCACTAGCTATCTATGAGCAGTTCTTC. It yields the protein CASSPLAIYEQFF.